The rows below give T cell receptor beta chains drawn from one sample of a study of blood T cell repertoires in COVID-19. Sequencing was performed with immunoSEQ multiplex PCR; in TCRdb, only in-frame clones are kept and a portion is missing. Of about 330,000 clones listed, over 70% are singletons. Sequenced input: PBMCs or T cells enriched from blood (not recorded which). The receptor set was obtained from a man aged 25-45 years who had recovered from COVID-19. The conserved cysteine and the conserved F or W are not part of the CDR3 here.

V	J	CDR3
TRBV28	TRBJ1-5	ASSLETGSQPQH
TRBV6-5	TRBJ1-5	ASSPTDYSNQPQH
TRBV13	TRBJ1-5	ASSSNRGQGPQH
TRBV7-6	TRBJ2-2	ASSLYRNTGELF
TRBV14	TRBJ1-6	ASSQGGGWERNSPLH
TRBV5-1	TRBJ2-3	ASSYGTRRGDTQY
TRBV29-1	TRBJ1-5	SVAENSNQPQH
TRBV6-1	TRBJ1-1	ASSESRYTEAF
TRBV5-4	TRBJ1-6	ASSGRDRGLSPLH
TRBV19	TRBJ1-5	ASRDSNQPQH
TRBV14	TRBJ2-1	ASSQDPGQPSGEQF
TRBV11-2	TRBJ1-1	ASSLDMSNTEAF
TRBV5-6	TRBJ2-5	ASSLNGQGGETQY
TRBV15	TRBJ1-5	ATSNQKAGAHQPQH
TRBV25-1	TRBJ2-3	ASSLKHSGGSTDTQY
TRBV2	TRBJ1-5	ASSDQRVYSNQPQH
TRBV4-2	TRBJ2-7	ASSHPPTSGVYEQY
TRBV14	TRBJ2-1	ASSLAGGPYNEQF
TRBV11-2	TRBJ2-1	ASSFTASGSHNEQF
TRBV3-1/TRBV3-2	TRBJ1-2	ASSQGAQYGDYGYT
TRBV9	TRBJ2-1	ASSVVGGAYNEQF
TRBV30	TRBJ1-2	AWNSRTFGYT
TRBV5-1	TRBJ2-7	ASSLTGGEQY
TRBV19	TRBJ1-1	ASSRTVTEAF
TRBV6-5	TRBJ2-1	ASTPTRGEQF
TRBV20-1	TRBJ2-7	SASRGAAYEQY
TRBV12-3/TRBV12-4	TRBJ1-1	ATIGRNTEAF
TRBV5-6	TRBJ1-2	ASSLTGASNYGYT
TRBV11-2	TRBJ2-7	ASSPGDRITYEQY
TRBV28	TRBJ2-5	ASSLQGGGGETQY
TRBV28	TRBJ1-3	ASSSGGGGNTIY
TRBV27	TRBJ1-1	ASRNGQEAF
TRBV12-3/TRBV12-4	TRBJ2-5	ASRQGSERPMY
TRBV30	TRBJ2-7	ACKGDPYEQY
TRBV4-1	TRBJ2-3	ASSQDGGYLGTQY
TRBV7-9	TRBJ2-3	ASSFGLAGTTDTQY
TRBV19	TRBJ2-1	ASADTGAWNNEQF
TRBV7-9	TRBJ2-5	AGQDQETQY
TRBV11-1	TRBJ2-5	ASSRGTGAQETQY
TRBV21-1	TRBJ1-2	ASRDTKDGYT
TRBV14	TRBJ2-1	ASSQGEKFWEQF
TRBV27	TRBJ2-7	ASSSGLALGEQY
TRBV28	TRBJ2-1	ASREGTPLNEQF
TRBV5-1	TRBJ2-7	ASSSRGIGFYEQY
TRBV5-4	TRBJ2-2	ASSFWQGNTGELF
TRBV13	TRBJ2-3	ASSLVSSGITDTQY
TRBV5-1	TRBJ2-5	ASSLVGSETQY
TRBV19	TRBJ1-5	ASSIDHRGLNQPQH
TRBV7-6	TRBJ2-3	ASSLAFRITDTQY
TRBV5-1	TRBJ2-1	ASSLSNEQF
TRBV5-5	TRBJ2-7	ASSIGQGAGEQY